A selection of T cell receptor beta chains follows, all from one sample in a study of OX40 agonist ivuxolimab in advanced cancers. Clones were sequenced by immunoSEQ multiplex PCR, and TCRdb holds only the in-frame ones, with some missing. The sample lists around 69,000 clones; 80% to 90% were seen once. The source material was CD4+ or CD8+ T cells sorted from blood, sampled in a trial of the OX40 agonist ivuxolimab. These receptors all come from an adult with an advanced solid tumor such as melanoma, head and neck, liver or kidney cancer. Both conserved end residues are part of each CDR3. D genes are given only for firm matches. Size is stated for part of the rows, as once, few or many counts, or as a class when the clone is expanded.

cdr3_length: 15; v_call: TRBV15; j_call: TRBJ1-2; d_call: TRBD1; clone_size: .; cdr3_aa: CATSREQGTNYGYTF; cdr3_nt: TGTGCCACCAGCAGAGAACAGGGGACTAACTATGGCTACACCTTC
cdr3_length: 15; v_call: TRBV4-1; j_call: TRBJ2-7; d_call: .; clone_size: .; cdr3_aa: CASSQDHGGQFEQYF; cdr3_nt: TGCGCCAGCAGCCAAGATCACGGGGGTCAGTTCGAGCAGTACTTC
cdr3_length: 14; v_call: TRBV30; j_call: TRBJ1-1; d_call: TRBD1; clone_size: .; cdr3_aa: CAWRFGDRYTEAFF; cdr3_nt: TGTGCCTGGCGTTTTGGGGACAGATACACTGAAGCTTTCTTT
cdr3_length: 15; v_call: TRBV6-5; j_call: TRBJ1-1; d_call: .; clone_size: .; cdr3_aa: CASSYSRQRNTEAFF; cdr3_nt: TGTGCCAGCAGTTACTCGAGGCAGAGAAACACTGAAGCTTTCTTT
cdr3_length: 14; v_call: TRBV6-6; j_call: TRBJ2-3; d_call: TRBD1; clone_size: .; cdr3_aa: CASSRDRGTDTQYF; cdr3_nt: TGTGCCAGCAGCCGGGACAGGGGCACAGATACGCAGTATTTT
cdr3_length: 14; v_call: TRBV5-4; j_call: TRBJ2-3; d_call: .; clone_size: .; cdr3_aa: CASSLIDNTDTQYF; cdr3_nt: TGTGCCAGCAGCTTGATAGACAACACAGATACGCAGTATTTT
cdr3_length: 11; v_call: TRBV30; j_call: TRBJ2-7; d_call: TRBD2; clone_size: once; cdr3_aa: CAWAGRERQYF; cdr3_nt: TGTGCCTGGGCGGGGCGGGAGAGACAGTACTTC
cdr3_length: 13; v_call: TRBV7-3; j_call: TRBJ2-3; d_call: .; clone_size: .; cdr3_aa: CASSFRGADTQYF; cdr3_nt: TGTGCCAGCAGTTTCCGAGGAGCAGATACGCAGTATTTT
cdr3_length: 14; v_call: TRBV28; j_call: TRBJ1-2; d_call: TRBD1; clone_size: .; cdr3_aa: CASSETGGLVGYTF; cdr3_nt: TGTGCCAGCAGTGAGACAGGGGGCTTGGTTGGCTACACCTTC
cdr3_length: 15; v_call: TRBV5-1; j_call: TRBJ1-3; d_call: TRBD1; clone_size: .; cdr3_aa: CASSQTGVDGNTIYF; cdr3_nt: TGCGCCAGCAGCCAAACAGGGGTGGATGGAAACACCATATATTTT
cdr3_length: 11; v_call: TRBV19; j_call: TRBJ2-5; d_call: .; clone_size: .; cdr3_aa: CASSIKETQYF; cdr3_nt: TGTGCCAGTAGTATAAAAGAGACCCAGTACTTC
cdr3_length: 14; v_call: TRBV19; j_call: TRBJ1-5; d_call: TRBD1; clone_size: .; cdr3_aa: CAGSGQGSNQPQHF; cdr3_nt: TGTGCCGGATCGGGACAGGGCAGCAATCAGCCCCAGCATTTT
cdr3_length: 16; v_call: TRBV4-1; j_call: TRBJ2-5; d_call: .; clone_size: .; cdr3_aa: CASSQSVMGVGETQYF; cdr3_nt: TGCGCCAGCAGCCAATCGGTAATGGGGGTGGGAGAGACCCAGTACTTC
cdr3_length: 12; v_call: TRBV9; j_call: TRBJ1-1; d_call: .; clone_size: .; cdr3_aa: CASSVVREGAFF; cdr3_nt: TGTGCCAGCAGCGTAGTCAGGGAAGGAGCTTTCTTT
cdr3_length: 13; v_call: TRBV29-1; j_call: TRBJ2-5; d_call: TRBD2; clone_size: .; cdr3_aa: CSVAAGGEETQYF; cdr3_nt: TGCAGCGTTGCGGCGGGGGGCGAAGAGACCCAGTACTTC
cdr3_length: 13; v_call: TRBV6-6; j_call: TRBJ2-5; d_call: .; clone_size: .; cdr3_aa: CASGGQGEETQYF; cdr3_nt: TGTGCCAGCGGGGGGCAGGGGGAAGAGACCCAGTACTTC
cdr3_length: 14; v_call: TRBV19; j_call: TRBJ2-2; d_call: .; clone_size: .; cdr3_aa: CASSHRTQAGELFF; cdr3_nt: TGTGCCAGTAGTCACCGGACCCAAGCCGGGGAGCTGTTTTTT
cdr3_length: 15; v_call: TRBV5-1; j_call: TRBJ2-1; d_call: TRBD2; clone_size: .; cdr3_aa: CASRLAGVTYNEQFF; cdr3_nt: TGCGCCAGCAGACTAGCGGGAGTTACGTACAATGAGCAGTTCTTC
cdr3_length: 14; v_call: TRBV5-1; j_call: TRBJ2-7; d_call: .; clone_size: .; cdr3_aa: CASSLGGSASEQYF; cdr3_nt: TGCGCCAGCAGCTTGGGGGGTAGCGCTAGCGAGCAGTACTTC
cdr3_length: 15; v_call: TRBV7-6; j_call: TRBJ2-7; d_call: TRBD2; clone_size: .; cdr3_aa: CASSLAPAGPYEQYF; cdr3_nt: TGTGCCAGCAGCTTAGCGCCAGCGGGACCCTACGAGCAGTACTTC
cdr3_length: 14; v_call: TRBV23-1; j_call: TRBJ1-2; d_call: .; clone_size: .; cdr3_aa: CASSQDSSFYGYTF; cdr3_nt: TGCGCCAGCAGTCAAGACAGTTCCTTCTATGGCTACACCTTC
cdr3_length: 15; v_call: TRBV30; j_call: TRBJ2-5; d_call: TRBD2; clone_size: .; cdr3_aa: CAWSVGAGGQETQYF; cdr3_nt: TGTGCCTGGAGTGTAGGAGCGGGAGGGCAAGAGACCCAGTACTTC
cdr3_length: 14; v_call: TRBV2; j_call: TRBJ1-4; d_call: TRBD1; clone_size: .; cdr3_aa: CASRDGQADEKLFF; cdr3_nt: TGTGCCAGCAGAGATGGACAGGCCGATGAAAAACTGTTTTTT
cdr3_length: 14; v_call: TRBV19; j_call: TRBJ2-7; d_call: .; clone_size: .; cdr3_aa: CASSNPPSSYEQYF; cdr3_nt: TGTGCCAGTAGTAACCCGCCGAGCTCCTACGAGCAGTACTTC
cdr3_length: 11; v_call: TRBV6-1; j_call: TRBJ2-7; d_call: .; clone_size: few; cdr3_aa: CATHAIYEQYF; cdr3_nt: TGTGCCACCCACGCCATCTACGAGCAGTACTTC
cdr3_length: 15; v_call: TRBV6-5; j_call: TRBJ2-7; d_call: .; clone_size: .; cdr3_aa: CASSTRQKQAYEQYF; cdr3_nt: TGTGCCAGCAGTACCCGACAGAAACAAGCCTACGAGCAGTACTTC
cdr3_length: 14; v_call: TRBV6-5; j_call: TRBJ2-7; d_call: .; clone_size: .; cdr3_aa: CASSYSLSVYEQYF; cdr3_nt: TGTGCCAGCAGTTACTCTTTAAGCGTCTACGAGCAGTACTTC
cdr3_length: 15; v_call: TRBV7-2; j_call: TRBJ1-2; d_call: .; clone_size: .; cdr3_aa: CASSLAAGSNYGYTF; cdr3_nt: TGTGCCAGCAGCTTAGCGGCAGGGAGCAACTATGGCTACACCTTC